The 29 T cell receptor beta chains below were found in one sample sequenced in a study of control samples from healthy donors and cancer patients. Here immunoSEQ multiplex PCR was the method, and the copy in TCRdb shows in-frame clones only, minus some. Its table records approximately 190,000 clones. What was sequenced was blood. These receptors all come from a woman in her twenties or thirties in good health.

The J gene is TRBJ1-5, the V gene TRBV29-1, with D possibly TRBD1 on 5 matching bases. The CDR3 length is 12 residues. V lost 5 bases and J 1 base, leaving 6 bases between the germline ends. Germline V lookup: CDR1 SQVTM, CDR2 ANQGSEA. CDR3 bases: TGCAGCGTTCAGGGAAGCAATCAGCCCCAGCATTTT. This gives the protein CSVQGSNQPQHF.

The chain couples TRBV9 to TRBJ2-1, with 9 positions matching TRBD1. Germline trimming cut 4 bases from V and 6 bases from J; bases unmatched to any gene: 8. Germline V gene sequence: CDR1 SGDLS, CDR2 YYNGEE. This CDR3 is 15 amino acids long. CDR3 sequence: CASSFRDREPNEQFF. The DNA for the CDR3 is TGTGCCAGCAGCTTCCGGGACAGGGAGCCCAATGAGCAGTTCTTC.

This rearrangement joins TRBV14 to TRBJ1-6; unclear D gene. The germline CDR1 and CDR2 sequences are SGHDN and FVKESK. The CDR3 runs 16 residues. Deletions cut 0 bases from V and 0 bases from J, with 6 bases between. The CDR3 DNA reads TGTGCCAGCAGCCAAGATTGGGGCTCCTATAATTCACCCCTCCACTTT. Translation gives CASSQDWGSYNSPLHF.

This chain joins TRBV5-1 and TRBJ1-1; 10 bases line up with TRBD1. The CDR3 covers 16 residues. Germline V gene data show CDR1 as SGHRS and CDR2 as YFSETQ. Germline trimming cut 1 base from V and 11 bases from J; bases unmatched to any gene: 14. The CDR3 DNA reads TGCGCCAGCAGCTTGTACCTGACAGGGGGCGAATTAACGGCTTTCTTT. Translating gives CASSLYLTGGELTAFF.

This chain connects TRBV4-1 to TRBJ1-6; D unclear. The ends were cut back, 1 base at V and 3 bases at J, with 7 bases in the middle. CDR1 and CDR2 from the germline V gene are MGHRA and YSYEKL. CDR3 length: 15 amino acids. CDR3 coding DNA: TGCGCCAGCAGCCAAGGTCGGAACTATAATTCACCCCTCCACTTT. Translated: CASSQGRNYNSPLHF.

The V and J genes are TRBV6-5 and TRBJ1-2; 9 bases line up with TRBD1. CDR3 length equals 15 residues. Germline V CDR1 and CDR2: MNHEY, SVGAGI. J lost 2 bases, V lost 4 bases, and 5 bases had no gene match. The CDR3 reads CASSWGTGSNYGYTF. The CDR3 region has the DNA TGTGCCAGCAGTTGGGGGACAGGGTCAAACTATGGCTACACCTTC.

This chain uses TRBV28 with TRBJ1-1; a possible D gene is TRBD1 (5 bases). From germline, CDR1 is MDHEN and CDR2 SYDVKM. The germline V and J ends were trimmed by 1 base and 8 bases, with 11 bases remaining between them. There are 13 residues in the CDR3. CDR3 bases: TGTGCCAGCAGTTTATCCCCGTGGGGCGAAGCTTTCTTT. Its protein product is CASSLSPWGEAFF.

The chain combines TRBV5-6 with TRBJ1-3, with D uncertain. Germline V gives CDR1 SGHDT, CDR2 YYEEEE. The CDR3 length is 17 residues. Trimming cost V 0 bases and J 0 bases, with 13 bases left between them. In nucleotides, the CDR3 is TGTGCCAGCAGCTTGGGTCCGAATTTAAGCTCTGGAAACACCATATATTTT. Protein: CASSLGPNLSSGNTIYF.

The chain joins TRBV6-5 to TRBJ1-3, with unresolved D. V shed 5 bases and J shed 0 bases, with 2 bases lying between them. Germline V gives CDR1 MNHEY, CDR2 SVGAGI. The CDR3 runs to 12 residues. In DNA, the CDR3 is TGTGCCAGCAGTACCTCTGGAAACACCATATATTTT. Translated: CASSTSGNTIYF.

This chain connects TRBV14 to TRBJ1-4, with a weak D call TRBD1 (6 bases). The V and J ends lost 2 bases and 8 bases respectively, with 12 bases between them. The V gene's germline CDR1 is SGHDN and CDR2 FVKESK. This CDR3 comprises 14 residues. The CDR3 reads CASSQPGQPEKLFF. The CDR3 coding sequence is TGTGCCAGCAGCCAACCCGGACAGCCCGAAAAACTGTTTTTT.

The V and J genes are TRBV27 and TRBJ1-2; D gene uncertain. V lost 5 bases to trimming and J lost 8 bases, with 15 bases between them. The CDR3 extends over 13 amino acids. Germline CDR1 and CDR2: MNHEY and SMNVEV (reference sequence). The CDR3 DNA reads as TGTGCCAGCAGTCCTTCTTTCGAGAGGGGCTACACCTTC. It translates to CASSPSFERGYTF.

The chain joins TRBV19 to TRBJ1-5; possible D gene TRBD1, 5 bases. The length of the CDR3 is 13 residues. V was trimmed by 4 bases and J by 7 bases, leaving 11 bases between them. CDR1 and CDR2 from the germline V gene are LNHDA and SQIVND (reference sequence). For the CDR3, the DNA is TGTGCCAGTAGTACGACAGTAGACCAGCCCCAGCATTTT. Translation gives CASSTTVDQPQHF. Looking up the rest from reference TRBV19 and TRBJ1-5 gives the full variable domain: DGGITQSPKYLFRKEGQNVTLSCEQNLNHDAMYWYRQDPGQGLRLIYYSQIVNDFQKGDIAEGYSVSREKKESFPLTVTSAQKNPTAFYLCASSTTVDQPQHFGDGTRLSIL.

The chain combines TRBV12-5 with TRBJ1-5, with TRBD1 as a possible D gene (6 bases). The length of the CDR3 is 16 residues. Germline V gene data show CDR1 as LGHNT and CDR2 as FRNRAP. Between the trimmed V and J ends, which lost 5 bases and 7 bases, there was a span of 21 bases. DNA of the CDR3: TGTGCTAGTGGTCTGGGGACACCCCAGGAGGGGCAGCCCCAGCATTTT. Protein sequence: CASGLGTPQEGQPQHF.

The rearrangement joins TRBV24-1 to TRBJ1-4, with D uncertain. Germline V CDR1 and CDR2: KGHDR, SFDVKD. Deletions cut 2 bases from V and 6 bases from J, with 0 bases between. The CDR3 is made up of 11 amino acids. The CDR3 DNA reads TGTGCCACCAGTGATTATGAAAAACTGTTTTTT. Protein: CATSDYEKLFF.

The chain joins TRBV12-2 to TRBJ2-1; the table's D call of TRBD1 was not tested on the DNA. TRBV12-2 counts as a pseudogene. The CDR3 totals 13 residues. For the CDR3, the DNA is TGTGCAAGTCGCTTAAGGGGAACGCTGAAGCAGTTCTTC. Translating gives CASRLRGTLKQFF.

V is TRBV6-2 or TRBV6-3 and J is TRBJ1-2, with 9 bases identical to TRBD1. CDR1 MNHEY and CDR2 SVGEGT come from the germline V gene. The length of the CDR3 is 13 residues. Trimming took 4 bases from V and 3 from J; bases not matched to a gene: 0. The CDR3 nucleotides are TGTGCCAGCAGTTGGACAGGGGACTATGGCTACACCTTC. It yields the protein CASSWTGDYGYTF.

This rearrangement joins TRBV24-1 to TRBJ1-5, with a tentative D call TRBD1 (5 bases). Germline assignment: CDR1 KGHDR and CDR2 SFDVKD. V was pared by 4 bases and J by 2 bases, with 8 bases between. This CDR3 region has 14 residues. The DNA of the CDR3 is TGTGCCACCAGTGACAGGGCGGGCAATCAGCCCCAGCATTTT. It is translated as CATSDRAGNQPQHF.

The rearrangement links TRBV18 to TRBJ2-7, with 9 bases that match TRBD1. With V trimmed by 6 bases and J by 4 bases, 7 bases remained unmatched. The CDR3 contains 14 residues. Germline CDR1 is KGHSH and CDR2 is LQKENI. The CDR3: CASSPGTGQYEQYF. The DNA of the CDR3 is TGTGCCAGCTCCCCCGGGACAGGGCAATACGAGCAGTACTTC.

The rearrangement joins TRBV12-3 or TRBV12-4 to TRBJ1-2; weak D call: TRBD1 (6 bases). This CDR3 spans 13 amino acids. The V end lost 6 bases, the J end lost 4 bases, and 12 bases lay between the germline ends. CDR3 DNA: TGTGCCAGCAGCCCACAGGGTTTCTATGGCTACACCTTC. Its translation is CASSPQGFYGYTF.

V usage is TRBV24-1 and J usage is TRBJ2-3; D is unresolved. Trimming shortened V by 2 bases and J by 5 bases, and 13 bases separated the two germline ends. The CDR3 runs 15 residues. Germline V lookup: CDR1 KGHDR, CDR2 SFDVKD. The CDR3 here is CATSDWASSKDTQYF. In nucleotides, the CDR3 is TGTGCCACCAGTGATTGGGCCAGCAGTAAAGATACGCAGTATTTT.

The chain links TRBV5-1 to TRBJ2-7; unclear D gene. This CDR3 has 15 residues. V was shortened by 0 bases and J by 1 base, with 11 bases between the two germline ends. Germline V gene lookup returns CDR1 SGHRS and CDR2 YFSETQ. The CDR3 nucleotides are TGCGCCAGCAGCTTGGAGTTTACAATATCCTACGAGCAGTACTTC. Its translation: CASSLEFTISYEQYF.

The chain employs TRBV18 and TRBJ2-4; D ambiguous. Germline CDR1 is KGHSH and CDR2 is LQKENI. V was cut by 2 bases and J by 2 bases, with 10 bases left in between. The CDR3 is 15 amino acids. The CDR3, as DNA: TGTGCCAGCTCACCATCCACCTCATCCAAAAACATTCAGTACTTC. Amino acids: CASSPSTSSKNIQYF.

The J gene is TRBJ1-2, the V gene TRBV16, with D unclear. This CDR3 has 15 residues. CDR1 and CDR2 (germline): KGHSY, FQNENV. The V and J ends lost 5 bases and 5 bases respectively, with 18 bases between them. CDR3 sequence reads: CASSFSSTVMYGYTF. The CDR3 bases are TGTGCCAGCAGCTTTTCGAGCACCGTAATGTATGGCTACACCTTC.

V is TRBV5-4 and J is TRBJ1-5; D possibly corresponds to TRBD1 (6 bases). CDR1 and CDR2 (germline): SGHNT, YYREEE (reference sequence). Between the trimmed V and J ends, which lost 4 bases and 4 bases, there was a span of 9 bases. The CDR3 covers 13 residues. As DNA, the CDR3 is TGTGCCAGCAGCCTTGACAGGAATCAGCCCCAGCATTTT. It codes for CASSLDRNQPQHF. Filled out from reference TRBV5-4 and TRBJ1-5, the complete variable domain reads ETGVTQSPTHLIKTRGQQVTLRCSSQSGHNTVSWYQQALGQGPQFIFQYYREEENGRGNFPPRFSGLQFPNYSSELNVNALELDDSALYLCASSLDRNQPQHFGDGTRLSIL.

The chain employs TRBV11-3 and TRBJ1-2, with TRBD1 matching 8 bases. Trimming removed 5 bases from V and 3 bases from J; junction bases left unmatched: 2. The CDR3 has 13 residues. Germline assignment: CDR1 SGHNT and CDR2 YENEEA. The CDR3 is CASSPGQDYGYTF. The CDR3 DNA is TGTGCCAGCAGCCCGGGACAGGACTATGGCTACACCTTC.

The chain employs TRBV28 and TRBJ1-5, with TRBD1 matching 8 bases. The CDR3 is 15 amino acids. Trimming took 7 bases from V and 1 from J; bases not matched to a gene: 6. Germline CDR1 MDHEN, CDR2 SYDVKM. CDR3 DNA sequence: TGTGCCAGCATGGCCGGACAGGGAAGCAATCAGCCCCAGCATTTT. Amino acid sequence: CASMAGQGSNQPQHF.

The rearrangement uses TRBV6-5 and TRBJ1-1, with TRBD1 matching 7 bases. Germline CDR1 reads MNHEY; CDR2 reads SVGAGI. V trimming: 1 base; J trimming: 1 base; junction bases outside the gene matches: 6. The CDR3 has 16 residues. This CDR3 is CASSYLATGQNTEAFF. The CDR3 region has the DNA TGTGCCAGCAGTTACTTAGCGACAGGGCAGAACACTGAAGCTTTCTTT.

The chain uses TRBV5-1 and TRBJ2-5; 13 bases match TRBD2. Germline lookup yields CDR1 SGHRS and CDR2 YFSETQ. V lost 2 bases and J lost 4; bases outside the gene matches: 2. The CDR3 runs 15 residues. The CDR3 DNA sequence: TGCGCCAGCAGCTTCAGGACTAGCGGGGGAGAGACCCAGTACTTC. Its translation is CASSFRTSGGETQYF.

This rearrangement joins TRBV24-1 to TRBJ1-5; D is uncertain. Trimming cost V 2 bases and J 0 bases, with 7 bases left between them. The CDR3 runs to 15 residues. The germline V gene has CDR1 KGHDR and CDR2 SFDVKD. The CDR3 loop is CATSDSRRSNQPQHF. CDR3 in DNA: TGTGCCACCAGTGATTCTAGGCGTAGCAATCAGCCCCAGCATTTT.